This is a list of T cell receptor beta chains from one sample in a study of blood T cells in healthy people across ages. TCRdb re-derived calls from the 5' RACE reads in MiXCR, one entry per CDR3 protein. The profile covers around 1.5 million distinct CDR3 sequences, with approximately 40% appearing a single time and under 8% taken by the ten largest. Sequencing used blood. Every receptor here comes from a woman aged 18-30 years in good health. Each CDR3 is given with its conserved first and last residue. Each record gives: D gene, J gene, V gene, CDR3 protein. The D gene is left open where the match is weak.

.,TRBJ1-2,TRBV20-1,CSAIVRVEGYTF
TRBD2,TRBJ2-5,TRBV25-1,CASSEGRLAGKETQYF
.,TRBJ2-1,TRBV29-1,CSVGAGGNEQFF
.,TRBJ2-7,TRBV21-1,CASSERKGVPYEQYF
.,TRBJ2-1,TRBV12-3/TRBV12-4,CASSLDYWDTVASYNEQFF
.,TRBJ2-6,TRBV28,CASRGVNSGANVLTF
.,TRBJ2-5,TRBV6-5,CASSYSPGSETQYF
TRBD2,TRBJ2-7,TRBV27,CASSLTSGSPRYF
.,TRBJ2-6,TRBV28,CASLFRGSGANVLTF
.,TRBJ2-3,TRBV20-1,CSARPWQITDTQYF
.,.,TRBV12-3/TRBV12-4,CASSNRDSLYNEQYF
TRBD1,TRBJ2-5,TRBV28,CASTVGGQGQLKNEQYF
TRBD2,TRBJ2-7,TRBV20-1,CSARRRLAVTYEQYF
TRBD1,TRBJ2-5,TRBV4-1,CASSQVLDRGETQYF
TRBD2,TRBJ2-7,TRBV6-6,CASSYPGTSFYEQYF
.,TRBJ2-7,TRBV7-2,CASSLRGNAYEQYF
.,TRBJ2-1,TRBV5-1,CASSLKLVGTNYNEQFF
TRBD2,TRBJ2-2,TRBV11-2,CASGSGAITGELFF
TRBD2,TRBJ2-5,TRBV20-1,CSARGGSGRGETQYF
TRBD1,TRBJ1-2,TRBV7-2,CASGLLQGRPNYGYTF
TRBD2,TRBJ2-7,TRBV5-6,CASSFSGLDTYEQYF
.,TRBJ2-2,TRBV6-2/TRBV6-3,CASTWGRGNTGELFF
.,TRBJ1-1,TRBV7-2,CASSAEQFSVAFF